The 5 T cell receptor beta chains reported below all come from one sample, sequenced in a study of glioma-infiltrating T cells (dated by TCRdb to the mid-2010s). Sequencing took place on an Illumina MiSeq. The iRepertoire nested amplicon-rescue multiplex PCR (arm-PCR) platform was used to amplify TCR alpha and beta CDR3 regions from RNA. Starting from the raw public reads, TCRdb applied fastp trimming at Q25, assembled clones with MiXCR and retained in-frame beta chains. Merged by CDR3 protein, the rows form single entries marked with the most common genes and DNA. Here the sample has over 100,000 distinct CDR3 sequences; 25% occur a single time. Around 30% of the sample belongs to the ten largest clones. Sequenced material: glioma tissue, nonneoplastic brain tissue, or PBMCs (not recorded which). Receptor source: a human donor with low-grade glioma or glioblastoma, undergoing nonglioma brain surgery, or in good health (not recorded which).

This clonotype was counted ten times or more. V is TRBV20-1 and J is TRBJ1-4, with 7 positions matching TRBD1. CDR1 is DFQATT, CDR2 SNEGSKA, per germline (reference sequence). This CDR3 region has 16 residues. V lost 4 bases, J lost 0 bases, and 8 bases stayed unmatched. CDR3 DNA sequence: TGCAGTGCTACGCAGGGGGGCAGCCCAACTAATGAAAAACTGTTTTTT. Translated: CSATQGGSPTNEKLFF.

This clonotype came up many times. The CDR3 coding sequence is TGTGCCAGCAGCCGGTGGAGGACCACAGATACGCAGTATTTT. This translates into CASSRWRTTDTQYF. This chain uses TRBV14 with TRBJ2-3; maybe TRBD2 (5 bases). Trimming removed 4 bases from V and 2 bases from J, with 10 bases in between. The germline CDR1 and CDR2 sequences are SGHDN and FVKESK. The CDR3 has 14 amino acids.

This clonotype was seen repeatedly, ten times or more. The rearrangement uses TRBV28 and TRBJ1-1; no reliable D call. Trimming took 3 bases from V and 0 from J, leaving 14 bases between them. This CDR3 contains 16 residues. CDR1 is MDHEN and CDR2 is SYDVKM in the germline V gene. This CDR3 reads CASSFQDWGLNTEAFF. In nucleotides, the CDR3 is TGTGCCAGCAGTTTCCAGGACTGGGGTCTGAACACTGAAGCTTTCTTT.

Ten or more counts support this clonotype. The chain combines TRBV7-6 with TRBJ2-7, with D tentatively TRBD1 (5 bases). The V and J ends lost 8 bases and 3 bases respectively, with 8 bases between them. The CDR3 is 11 residues long. Germline lookup yields CDR1 SGHVS and CDR2 FNYEAQ. The CDR3 loop reads CASVQGYEQYF. The CDR3 nucleotides are TGTGCCAGCGTTCAGGGCTACGAGCAGTACTTC.

This chain joins TRBV7-2 and TRBJ2-7, with a weak D call TRBD2 (5 bases). The CDR3 consists of 13 residues. CDR1 is SGHTA, CDR2 FQGNSA, per germline. Between the trimmed V and J ends, which lost 0 bases and 6 bases, there was a span of 9 bases. This CDR3 reads CASSLARGPEQYF. The CDR3 coding sequence is TGTGCCAGCAGCTTAGCGCGAGGGCCCGAGCAGTACTTC. The full variable domain, in which reference TRBV7-2 and TRBJ2-7 provide the parts outside the CDR3, is GAGVSQSPSNKVTEKGKDVELRCDPISGHTALYWYRQSLGQGLEFLIYFQGNSAPDKSGLPSDRFSAERTGGSVSTLTIQRTQQEDSAVYLCASSLARGPEQYFGPGTRLTVT.